Included here is one T cell receptor beta chain sequence, with context. The antigen remains undetermined. Produced via immunoSEQ multiplex PCR; TCRdb's table is partial and in-frame only. Among 110,000 or so clones listed, about four fifths were seen once. The entry originates in a study of radiotherapy plus CTLA-4 blockade in lung cancer. Study-wide background: Patients showed objective responses in 15% to 20% of cases, and disease control was achieved by 30% to 35%. Findings and limits, study-wide: Best predicting response, reportedly, were early blood T cell clone dynamics, with interferon-beta.

The study treated chemo-refractory metastatic non-small-cell lung cancer patients with focal radiation plus ipilimumab CTLA-4 blockade. The J segment lost 10 bases and the V segment lost 1 base, leaving 6 bases of the junction unmatched. The CDR3 has 13 residues. Germline V gene lookup returns CDR1 SEHNR and CDR2 FQNEAQ (reference sequence). This chain uses TRBV7-9 with TRBJ1-1; 7 positions agree with TRBD1. This specimen was peripheral blood, taken from a patient treated with radiotherapy plus ipilimumab. The clonotype originates from a human donor with non-small cell lung cancer who had a partial response to radiotherapy plus ipilimumab. CDR3 sequence: CASSLGPHRGAFF. The CDR3 DNA reads as TGTGCCAGCAGCTTAGGACCCCACAGGGGAGCTTTCTTT.